One sample yielded the 3 T cell receptor beta chains listed below, sequenced in a study of cytomegalovirus exposure and HLA in healthy donors. 13 Jbeta primers and 60 Vbeta primers were used for the PCR. Only in-frame clones appear in the TCRdb table, and some are missing; sequencing was by immunoSEQ multiplex PCR. In all, the sample yields some 140,000 clones. The sequenced material came from PBMCs. The receptors derive from a woman between 40 and 55 years old in good health and CMV-seronegative.

The rearrangement joins TRBV5-1 to TRBJ2-3, with D maybe TRBD1 (5 bases). Germline-derived CDR1 and CDR2 are SGHRS and YFSETQ. V was trimmed by 0 bases and J by 4 bases, leaving 9 bases between them. The CDR3 runs to 14 residues. In DNA, the CDR3 is TGCGCCAGCAGCTTGGGACAGCAACCAGATACGCAGTATTTT. Translated: CASSLGQQPDTQYF.

J is TRBJ2-1 and V is TRBV5-4, with D possibly being TRBD1 (5 bases). Trimming shortened V by 4 bases and J by 11 bases, and 19 bases separated the two germline ends. The CDR3 runs to 14 residues. Germline loops: CDR1 SGHNT, CDR2 YYREEE (reference sequence). CDR3 sequence (DNA): TGTGCCAGCAGCATGACGACCCAGGGTGAACAGCAGTTCTTC. Protein product: CASSMTTQGEQQFF.

This chain links TRBV7-3 with TRBJ2-3, with TRBD2 matching 9 bases. The CDR3 loop spans 15 amino acids. Unmatched junction bases numbered 7, after V lost 4 bases and J lost 5 bases. Germline values: CDR1 SGHTA, CDR2 FQGTGA. This CDR3 is CASSWAGGQIDTQYF. As DNA, the CDR3 is TGTGCCAGCAGCTGGGCGGGGGGGCAAATAGATACGCAGTATTTT.